These 27 T cell receptor beta chains originate from one sample sequenced in a study of T cell clonotyping in hematopoietic cell transplantation (dated by TCRdb to the early 2020s). Library preparation was by the immunoSEQ multiplex PCR assay. TCRdb took this table from immuneACCESS and kept in-frame rearrangements with V and J called. Such tables lack part of the clones; where checked against another copy, unresolved V genes explain under half of the gap, and the rest is unexplained. The table for this sample lists fewer than 15,000 clones; around 50% of them were counted only once. Approximately 10% of the sample belongs to the ten largest clones. The specimen sequenced was peripheral blood mononuclear cells. Receptors were obtained from a man aged 50 or older in good health. Some clones in this sample may be carry-over from other donors' samples.

J is TRBJ1-1 and V is TRBV5-1; no clear D. The CDR3 totals 13 residues. CDR1 is SGHRS, CDR2 YFSETQ, per germline. Trimming took 4 bases from V and 1 from J, leaving 8 bases between them. The CDR3, as DNA: TGCGCCAGCAGCCGAAGTGGGAACACTGAAGCTTTCTTT. This encodes CASSRSGNTEAFF.

The chain uses TRBV30 and TRBJ2-5, with a tentative D call TRBD2 (6 bases). Germline V gene data show CDR1 as GTSNPN and CDR2 as SVGIG (reference sequence). The CDR3 contains 12 residues. Between the trimmed V and J ends, which lost 4 bases and 5 bases, there was a span of 11 bases. CDR3 DNA: TGTGCCTGGATCCTCGCGGGGGAGACCCAGTACTTC. Its protein is CAWILAGETQYF.

The CDR3, as DNA: TGTGCCTGGAGGGTTGCCGGAAACACCATATATTTT. It encodes CAWRVAGNTIYF. The chain is built from TRBV30 and TRBJ1-3; D gene uncertain. Germline assignment: CDR1 GTSNPN and CDR2 SVGIG (reference sequence). Between the trimmed V and J ends, which lost 3 bases and 4 bases, there was a span of 7 bases. The CDR3 is 12 amino acids.

V usage is TRBV30 and J usage is TRBJ2-5; D may be TRBD2 (6 bases). The germline V gene encodes CDR1 GTSNPN and CDR2 SVGIG (reference sequence). V dropped 0 bases and J dropped 4 bases, with 15 bases sitting between them. The length of the CDR3 is 15 residues. CDR3 sequence (DNA): TGTGCCTGGAGTGTTAGGGGCTCAGCGGGAGAGACCCAGTACTTC. It encodes CAWSVRGSAGETQYF.

The genes are TRBV28 and TRBJ2-7, with 8 bases that match TRBD1. Unmatched junction bases numbered 6, after V lost 7 bases and J lost 1 base. The germline V gene encodes CDR1 MDHEN and CDR2 SYDVKM. The CDR3 runs 14 residues. In nucleotides, the CDR3 is TGTGCCAGCACCGGGAGACAGGGGTCCTACGAGCAGTACTTC. The encoded protein is CASTGRQGSYEQYF.

The genes are TRBV10-3 and TRBJ1-6; D uncertain. Germline V gene sequence: CDR1 ENHRY, CDR2 SYGVKD. CDR3 length: 17 amino acids. V was pared by 1 base and J by 3 bases, with 13 bases between. CDR3 amino acids: CAISELELAGYNSPLHF. In nucleotides, the CDR3 is TGTGCCATCAGTGAGTTAGAGCTGGCGGGCTATAATTCACCCCTCCACTTT.

The V gene is TRBV11-2, the J gene TRBJ1-2; no reliable D call. V lost 5 bases and J lost 3, with 10 bases in between. In germline, CDR1 is SGHAT, CDR2 FQNNGV. The length of the CDR3 is 13 residues. The CDR3 loop is CASSQPEDYGYTF. The CDR3 nucleotides are TGTGCCAGCAGCCAGCCAGAGGACTATGGCTACACCTTC.

This chain links TRBV30 with TRBJ1-3; D is ambiguous. Trimming took off 5 bases at V and 0 bases at J, with 11 bases between the two ends. CDR1 and CDR2 from the germline V gene are GTSNPN and SVGIG (reference sequence). The CDR3 is 14 residues long. The CDR3 sequence: CAWAGTFSGNTIYF. CDR3 DNA sequence: TGTGCCTGGGCAGGTACCTTCTCTGGAAACACCATATATTTT.

The V gene is TRBV19, the J gene TRBJ2-7, with D unresolved. The CDR3 has 13 residues. Trimming pared 5 bases from V and 2 bases from J, leaving 10 bases between. CDR1 and CDR2 (germline): LNHDA, SQIVND (reference sequence). CDR3 DNA: TGTGCCAGTAGTCCGACAAGAACCTACGAGCAGTACTTC. It specifies CASSPTRTYEQYF.

This sequence joins TRBV6-6 and TRBJ1-2; the D is unclear. CDR1 MNHNY and CDR2 SVGAGI come from the germline V gene (reference sequence). Trimming took 8 bases from V and 6 from J, leaving 13 bases between them. This CDR3 is built from 12 residues. In DNA form, the CDR3 reads TGTGCCAGCTGTAAATTGGAGGATGGCTACACCTTC. Its translation is CASCKLEDGYTF.

Here the CDR3 DNA reads TGTGTCAGAAGCTCAACGGGACTAGCGTCGGAGACCCAGTACTTC. Its translation is CVRSSTGLASETQYF. The rearrangement joins TRBV7-5 to TRBJ2-5; TRBD2, the D gene given by the table, was not confirmed from the DNA. TRBV7-5 is an annotated pseudogene. This CDR3 is 15 amino acids long.

The V gene is TRBV27, the J gene TRBJ2-6; no firm D call. Germline assignment: CDR1 MNHEY and CDR2 SMNVEV (reference sequence). Trimming removed 5 bases at V and 0 bases at J, with 8 bases between. The length of the CDR3 is 15 residues. This CDR3 reads CASSLLNSGANVLTF. CDR3 in DNA: TGTGCCAGCAGTCTCCTGAACTCTGGGGCCAACGTCCTGACTTTC. The entire variable domain, with the rest obtained from reference TRBV27 and TRBJ2-6, is as follows: EAQVTQNPRYLITVTGKKLTVTCSQNMNHEYMSWYRQDPGLGLRQIYYSMNVEVTDKGDVPEGYKVSRKEKRNFPLILESPSPNQTSLYFCASSLLNSGANVLTFGAGSRLTVL.

J is TRBJ1-5 and V is TRBV28; D possibly corresponds to TRBD1 (5 bases). V lost 3 bases to trimming and J lost 3 bases, with 12 bases between them. The CDR3 is 15 amino acids. The germline gives CDR1 MDHEN, CDR2 SYDVKM. CDR3 coding DNA: TGTGCCAGCAGTTTGATGCAGGGAATCAATCAGCCCCAGCATTTT. Translated: CASSLMQGINQPQHF.

This sequence joins TRBV4-2 and TRBJ2-7; TRBD2 matches at 7 bases. The CDR3 extends over 15 amino acids. CDR1 and CDR2 from the germline V gene are LGHNA and YNFKEQ. With V trimmed by 4 bases and J by 0 bases, 6 bases remained unmatched. This chain's CDR3 is CASSRGLEGSYEQYF. CDR3 nucleotide sequence: TGTGCCAGCAGCCGCGGACTAGAGGGCTCCTACGAGCAGTACTTC.

This rearrangement joins TRBV9 to TRBJ2-7; D is unclear. Trimming took 0 bases from V and 0 from J, leaving 7 bases between them. Germline values: CDR1 SGDLS, CDR2 YYNGEE. This CDR3 comprises 14 residues. CDR3 region: CASSVGASSYEQYF. DNA of the CDR3: TGTGCCAGCAGCGTAGGTGCAAGCTCCTACGAGCAGTACTTC. The variable domain in full, completed from reference TRBV9 and TRBJ2-7, reads DSGVTQTPKHLITATGQRVTLRCSPRSGDLSVYWYQQSLDQGLQFLIQYYNGEERAKGNILERFSAQQFPDLHSELNLSSLELGDSALYFCASSVGASSYEQYFGPGTRLTVT.

The chain recombines TRBV29-1 with TRBJ1-2, with D uncertain. V lost 6 bases to trimming and J lost 8 bases, with 16 bases between them. Germline CDR1 is SQVTM and CDR2 is ANQGSEA. The CDR3 totals 12 residues. CDR3 amino acids: CSVRMGLGGYTF. The CDR3 nucleotides are TGCAGCGTCCGGATGGGGTTGGGAGGCTACACCTTC.

The rearrangement joins TRBV9 to TRBJ2-6; D call uncertain. Trimming removed 5 bases from V and 2 bases from J, with 11 bases in between. The CDR3 has 15 amino acids. Per germline, CDR1 SGDLS and CDR2 YYNGEE. CDR3 in DNA: TGTGCCAGCAGTTATTCAGGAACTGGGGCCAACGTCCTGACTTTC. Its protein is CASSYSGTGANVLTF.

The chain carries TRBV2 and TRBJ2-2; the D gene could be TRBD1 or TRBD2 (5 bases each). The CDR3 runs to 14 residues. From germline, CDR1 is SNHLY and CDR2 FYNNEI. Trimming pared 7 bases from V and 0 bases from J, leaving 9 bases between. DNA for the CDR3: TGTGCCAGCACGAGGGGATCGAACACCGGGGAGCTGTTTTTT. Protein: CASTRGSNTGELFF. Together with reference TRBV2 and TRBJ2-2, the CDR3 gives the full variable domain: EPEVTQTPSHQVTQMGQEVILRCVPISNHLYFYWYRQILGQKVEFLVSFYNNEISEKSEIFDDQFSVERPDGSNFTLKIRSTKLEDSAMYFCASTRGSNTGELFFGEGSRLTVL.

The chain couples TRBV5-4 to TRBJ1-1; D is ambiguous. Between the trimmed V and J ends, which lost 2 bases and 3 bases, there was a span of 5 bases. In germline, CDR1 is SGHNT, CDR2 YYREEE (reference sequence). CDR3 size: 12 residues. CDR3 sequence (DNA): TGTGCCAGCAGCTTAGTACACACTGAAGCTTTCTTT. Its translation is CASSLVHTEAFF.

The V call is TRBV30, the J call TRBJ1-4, with D unclear. The CDR3 sequence is 13 residues long. CDR1 is GTSNPN, CDR2 SVGIG, per germline (reference sequence). Trimming removed 4 bases at V and 4 bases at J, with 10 bases between. The chain's CDR3 is CAWIPSDNEKLFF. In DNA form, the CDR3 reads TGTGCCTGGATCCCCAGTGATAATGAAAAACTGTTTTTT. The whole variable domain, remainder taken from reference TRBV30 and TRBJ1-4, is SQTIHQWPATLVQPVGSPLSLECTVEGTSNPNLYWYRQAAGRGLQLLFYSVGIGQISSEVPQNLSASRPQDRQFILSSKKLLLSDSGFYLCAWIPSDNEKLFFGSGTQLSVL.

V is TRBV23-1 and J is TRBJ1-1; D gene ambiguous. TRBV23-1 has ORF status, its function being uncertain. This CDR3 is 14 amino acids long. Trimming took 7 bases from V and 5 from J, leaving 17 bases between them. CDR3 bases: TGCGCCAGCACCCTAAGAGGGTTTCGTACTGAAGCTTTCTTT. As protein: CASTLRGFRTEAFF.

This clone has a handful of counts. In nucleotides, the CDR3 is TGTGCCAGCAGCCATGCTGGGTGGTGGGATGGCTACACCTTC. As protein: CASSHAGWWDGYTF. The rearrangement joins TRBV5-6 to TRBJ1-2, with D unclear. Trimming took off 4 bases at V and 6 bases at J, with 16 bases between the two ends. The CDR3 has 14 amino acids. From germline, CDR1 is SGHDT and CDR2 YYEEEE. Based on the CDR3 plus reference TRBV5-6 and TRBJ1-2, the full variable domain is DAGVTQSPTHLIKTRGQQVTLRCSPKSGHDTVSWYQQALGQGPQFIFQYYEEEERQRGNFPDRFSGHQFPNYSSELNVNALLLGDSALYLCASSHAGWWDGYTFGSGTRLTVV.

This clone was observed a few times. The V call is TRBV29-1, the J call TRBJ1-2; D is uncertain. V lost 6 bases to trimming and J lost 4 bases, with 15 bases between them. The CDR3 has 13 amino acids. Germline values: CDR1 SQVTM, CDR2 ANQGSEA. The CDR3 loop is CSVGTASSYGYTF. CDR3 bases: TGCAGCGTCGGTACTGCCAGTTCCTATGGCTACACCTTC.

This clone was observed a few times. This rearrangement joins TRBV7-3 to TRBJ1-2; 7 bases fit TRBD1. Germline V CDR1 and CDR2: SGHTA, FQGTGA. The V and J ends lost 5 bases and 8 bases, in that order; junction bases with no gene match: 8. This CDR3 has 13 amino acids. The CDR3 loop is CASSRTGSGGYTF. CDR3 coding DNA: TGTGCCAGCAGCCGGACAGGCTCAGGGGGCTACACCTTC.

The chain has TRBV29-1 and TRBJ1-2; no clear D. Trimming left V 3 bases short and J 4 bases short, with 6 bases between. Looked up from germline, CDR1 is SQVTM and CDR2 is ANQGSEA. CDR3 length equals 11 residues. DNA for the CDR3: TGCAGCGTTGAGCAGATCTATGGCTACACCTTC. As protein: CSVEQIYGYTF.

The gene calls are TRBV27 and TRBJ2-7; D is possibly TRBD1 or TRBD2 (5 bases each). CDR3 length: 15 residues. Germline lookup yields CDR1 MNHEY and CDR2 SMNVEV (reference sequence). Trimming left V 4 bases short and J 6 bases short, with 19 bases between. The CDR3: CASSSGTAPLGEQYF. CDR3 coding DNA: TGTGCCAGCAGTTCCGGGACCGCCCCCTTAGGCGAGCAGTACTTC.

The V and J genes are TRBV30 and TRBJ2-3, with 9 bases identical to TRBD2. This CDR3 contains 14 residues. The V segment lost 2 bases and the J segment 5 bases; nucleotides outside the gene matches: 5. Germline V gene sequence: CDR1 GTSNPN, CDR2 SVGIG (reference sequence). The CDR3 DNA is TGTGCCTGGAGTTCCGGGACTAGCCAAGATACGCAGTATTTT. It translates to CAWSSGTSQDTQYF.